This T cell receptor beta chain was recovered during a study of T cells expressing NK-cell markers. Study-wide context: Sorted CD3+CD56-NKG2C+, CD3+CD56+NKG2C+ and CD3+CD56+NKG2C- T cells supplied the TCR beta repertoires. In the group of eight sequenced donors, seven were HCMV-seropositive and one was seronegative.

Germline V gives CDR1 MGHRA, CDR2 YSYEKL. There are 16 residues in the CDR3. In the case of this clonotype: The antigen remains unidentified.

Findings and limits, study-wide: Dominance of the CD3+CD56-NKG2C+ fraction by these clonotypes also held in a few donors. Dominant NKG2C+ clonotypes were found to form about 1.0-7.5% of CD8+ T cells in over five donors.

TCRdb reworked the 5' RACE reads into one entry per CDR3 protein, no DNA. This table lists a few hundred thousand distinct CDR3 sequences. The origin of this receptor is a young man in good health. This chain joins TRBV4-1 and TRBJ2-1; TCRdb outputs TRBD2, but without DNA this stays unchecked. The sequencing sample was made of blood T cells: a sorted CD56 or NKG2C T cell subset, CD4+ or CD8+ T cells, or bulk PBMC T cells (not recorded which). The CDR3 sequence is CASSQGRGGTDNEQFF.